This T cell receptor (beta chain) comes out of a study of metastatic and nonmetastatic thyroid tumors. This clone was seen repeatedly, ten times or more. The CDR3 covers 16 residues. Germline lookup yields CDR1 MNHEY and CDR2 SVGEGT. Trimming cost V 0 bases and J 2 bases; bases outside gene matches: 5. Original processing notes: Using the CDR3 differences seen across clinicopathological groups, the authors built a distant-metastasis classifier for papillary thyroid cancer, which was meant to discriminate distant-metastatic patients. TCRdb re-analyzed the PCR reads through MiXCR. These V and J calls are TCRdb output, not the study's own analysis. Of about 24,000 clones in the sample, 20% to 30% were seen once. There were no patients who had received any treatment before thyroid surgery.

The chain recombines TRBV6-2 or TRBV6-3 with TRBJ2-3, with 7 bases that match TRBD2. This receptor was obtained from a male donor with papillary thyroid cancer or a benign thyroid nodule (not recorded which). Some clones in this sample may be carry-over from other donors' samples. The sequencing input was tumor tissue. DNA for the CDR3: TGTGCCAGCAGTTACTCGATAAGCGGGGTCACAGATACGCAGTATTTT. As protein: CASSYSISGVTDTQYF.